One TCR beta chain is described in this entry. Deletions cut 1 base from V and 0 bases from J, with 10 bases between. The CDR3 totals 15 residues. Germline CDR1 is LNHNV and CDR2 is YYDKDF (reference sequence). This sample was included in a study of blood T cell repertoires in COVID-19. Study-wide background: Specimens from acute and convalescent COVID-19 originated in the United States, Italy and Spain. PBMCs, B-cell-depleted T cells, or T cells provided the cDNA or gDNA that made up the material.

TCRdb's table, derived via immunoSEQ multiplex PCR, lists solely in-frame clones and lacks some. The sample carries approximately 70,000 clones, around 83% recorded once. Sequencing used peripheral blood. This receptor was obtained from an elderly woman with acute or convalescent COVID-19. The chain couples TRBV15 to TRBJ2-7; D is possibly TRBD1 (5 bases). The CDR3 DNA reads as TGTGCCACCAGCAGAGTAAAGGGGCCCTCCTACGAGCAGTACTTC. Translated, it gives CATSRVKGPSYEQYF.